This T cell receptor beta chain is from a study of PD-L1 blockade in urothelial cancer. The time point was: pretreatment peripheral blood. Profiled with immunoSEQ multiplex PCR; TCRdb holds only in-frame clones, not every one. The data show fewer than 100,000 clones, with around 81% seen just once and 6.7% held by the top ten. V was clipped by 3 bases and J by 5 bases, with 11 bases between them. CDR3 size: 13 residues. Germline V lookup: CDR1 MDHEN, CDR2 SYDVKM. This clone has just a few counts. The source is a man aged 40-55 years with urothelial cancer. The sequences come from PBMCs, collected around atezolizumab (anti-PD-L1) treatment. The gene calls are TRBV28 and TRBJ2-7; weak D call: TRBD2 (5 bases). CDR3 in DNA: TGTGCCAGCAGTTTTCCCCCGGGGAACGAGCAGTACTTC. It specifies CASSFPPGNEQYF.